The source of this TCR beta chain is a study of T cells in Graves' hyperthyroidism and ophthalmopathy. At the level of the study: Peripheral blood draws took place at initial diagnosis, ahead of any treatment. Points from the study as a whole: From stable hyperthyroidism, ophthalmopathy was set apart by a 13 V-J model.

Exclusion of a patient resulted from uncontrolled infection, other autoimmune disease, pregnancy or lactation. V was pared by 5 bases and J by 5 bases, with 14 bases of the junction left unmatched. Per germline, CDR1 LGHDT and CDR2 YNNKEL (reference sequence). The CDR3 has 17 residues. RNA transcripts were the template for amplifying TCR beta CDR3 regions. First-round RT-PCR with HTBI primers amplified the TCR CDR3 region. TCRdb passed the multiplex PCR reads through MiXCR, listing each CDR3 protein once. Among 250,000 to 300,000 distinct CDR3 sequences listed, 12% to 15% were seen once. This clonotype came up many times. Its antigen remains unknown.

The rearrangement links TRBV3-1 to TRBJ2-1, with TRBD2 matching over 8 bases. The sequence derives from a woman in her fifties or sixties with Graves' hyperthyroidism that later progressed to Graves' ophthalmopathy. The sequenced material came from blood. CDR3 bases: TGTGCCAGCAGCTCTCGGAGCGGCGGGAGGTTCAACAATGAGCAGTTCTTC. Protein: CASSSRSGGRFNNEQFF.